The 22 T cell receptor beta chains listed next were all sequenced from one sample in a study of CD8 T cells in Susac syndrome. RNA amounts of 0.5 to 1 ug underwent reverse transcription with random hexamers. TCRdb re-called the immunoSEQ multiplex PCR reads through MiXCR, storing one row per CDR3 protein. Seen here are more than 100,000 distinct CDR3 sequences, approximately 79% observed once, and the top ten hold approximately 0.51%. The specimen sequenced was CD8+ T cells from PBMCs. These receptors were collected from a human donor with multiple sclerosis.

This clonotype occurred once. This sequence joins TRBV12-3 or TRBV12-4 and TRBJ1-4; possibly TRBD1 for D (6 bases). V was clipped by 5 bases and J by 8 bases, with 15 bases between them. The CDR3 totals 14 residues. CDR3: CASSPYREEEKLFF. The CDR3 DNA is TGTGCCAGCAGTCCATACAGGGAGGAAGAAAAACTGTTTTTT.

The chain recombines TRBV12-3 or TRBV12-4 with TRBJ1-4; D might be TRBD1 (5 bases). With 7 bases removed from V and 0 bases from J, the gap between germline ends came to 21 bases. The CDR3 spans 18 residues. CDR3 region: CASTQARGLSATNEKLFF. In DNA form, the CDR3 reads TGTGCCAGCACCCAAGCTCGGGGCCTAAGTGCAACTAATGAAAAACTGTTTTTT.

J is TRBJ2-5 and V is TRBV25-1; 7 nucleotides agree with TRBD1. This CDR3 comprises 11 residues. Germline assignment: CDR1 MGHDK and CDR2 SYGVNS. After removal of 8 bases from V and 7 bases from J, the junction contained 4 bases not matched to a gene. CDR3: CASQTGATQYF. CDR3 nucleotide sequence: TGTGCCAGCCAAACAGGGGCGACCCAGTACTTC.

This clonotype appeared a few times. This sequence joins TRBV6-5 and TRBJ2-7, with D possibly being TRBD2 (6 bases). Trimming removed 0 bases from V and 0 bases from J, with 15 bases in between. The CDR3 runs 17 residues. The germline V gene has CDR1 MNHEY and CDR2 SVGAGI. The CDR3 nucleotides read TGTGCCAGCAGTTACTCCTCGGGGGAAATAAGCTCCTACGAGCAGTACTTC. Amino acids: CASSYSSGEISSYEQYF.

Comment on this clonotype: One end of the junction does not line up with germline, which may come from a read error. This chain links TRBV6-2 or TRBV6-3 with TRBJ2-7; D remains ambiguous. There are 11 residues in the CDR3. The germline gives CDR1 MNHEY, CDR2 SVGEGT. This CDR3 is CASSDSFEQYF. DNA for the CDR3: TGTGCCAGCAGTGACTCCTTCGAGCAGTACTTC.

V is TRBV30 and J is TRBJ2-7; D tentatively reads TRBD1 or TRBD2 (5 bases each). Germline V gene sequence: CDR1 GTSNPN, CDR2 SVGIG (reference sequence). The length of the CDR3 is 14 residues. The ends were cut back, 0 bases at V and 3 bases at J, with 12 bases in the middle. In nucleotides, the CDR3 is TGTGCCTGGAGTGTACAGAGCGGACACTACGAGCAGTACTTC. Its translation is CAWSVQSGHYEQYF.

The chain links TRBV15 to TRBJ2-4; no definite D call. The ends were cut back, 1 base at V and 10 bases at J, with 14 bases in the middle. CDR3 size: 14 residues. Germline V gene sequence: CDR1 LNHNV, CDR2 YYDKDF (reference sequence). The CDR3: CATSRGTAKTIQYF. Here the CDR3 DNA reads TGTGCCACCAGCAGAGGGACGGCTAAAACGATTCAGTACTTC.

The V call is TRBV7-9, the J call TRBJ1-1; D is ambiguous. The CDR3 is made up of 18 amino acids. The V gene lost 5 bases and the J gene lost 0 bases, with 22 bases spanning the gap. CDR1 and CDR2 (germline): SEHNR, FQNEAQ (reference sequence). The CDR3 region has the DNA TGTGCCAGCAGCCAAAGACGATCTATCTCATTAGTGAACACTGAAGCTTTCTTT. Amino acids: CASSQRRSISLVNTEAFF.

This chain links TRBV27 with TRBJ2-7; 7 nucleotides align to TRBD1. Germline trimming cut 5 bases from V and 6 bases from J; bases unmatched to any gene: 4. Germline assignment: CDR1 MNHEY and CDR2 SMNVEV (reference sequence). The CDR3 is 12 residues long. For the CDR3, the DNA is TGTGCCAGCAGTACGACAGGGATCGAGCAGTACTTC. It yields the protein CASSTTGIEQYF.

The chain joins TRBV7-9 to TRBJ2-6; D not resolved. Trimming left V 8 bases short and J 1 base short, with 18 bases between. CDR1 is SEHNR and CDR2 is FQNEAQ in the germline V gene (reference sequence). CDR3 length: 17 residues. The CDR3 spells CASHSAGARSGANVLTF. As DNA, the CDR3 is TGTGCCAGCCATTCGGCAGGAGCAAGGTCTGGGGCCAACGTCCTGACTTTC.

V gene TRBV7-9 combines with J gene TRBJ2-1; D unresolved. Looked up from germline, CDR1 is SEHNR and CDR2 is FQNEAQ (reference sequence). Trimming shortened V by 4 bases and J by 3 bases, and 10 bases separated the two germline ends. This CDR3 has 14 residues. The CDR3 loop reads CASSSEAHYNEQFF. In DNA form, the CDR3 reads TGTGCCAGCAGCTCCGAGGCGCACTACAATGAGCAGTTCTTC. Full variable domain (rest looked up from reference TRBV7-9 and TRBJ2-1): DTGVSQNPRHKITKRGQNVTFRCDPISEHNRLYWYRQTLGQGPEFLTYFQNEAQLEKSRLLSDRFSAERPKGSFSTLEIQRTEQGDSAMYLCASSSEAHYNEQFFGPGTRLTVL.

This clonotype was counted a single time. This chain links TRBV27 with TRBJ2-3; 7 positions agree with TRBD2. J was trimmed by 0 bases and V by 3 bases; bases with no gene match: 15. The CDR3 totals 19 residues. CDR1 and CDR2 from the germline V gene are MNHEY and SMNVEV (reference sequence). The DNA of the CDR3 is TGTGCCAGCAGTTTGTTGACTAGCAGATACTTTTCTAGCACAGATACGCAGTATTTT. It codes for CASSLLTSRYFSSTDTQYF.

V and J are TRBV28 and TRBJ2-4, with D possibly TRBD1 on 5 matching bases. Trimming pared 7 bases from V and 2 bases from J, leaving 15 bases between. The CDR3 covers 15 residues. Germline V gene sequence: CDR1 MDHEN, CDR2 SYDVKM. In DNA form, the CDR3 reads TGTGCCAGCACCTCAACGACAGCGACCAAAAACATTCAGTACTTC. The encoded protein is CASTSTTATKNIQYF.

The chain recombines TRBV12-3 or TRBV12-4 with TRBJ2-1; possible D gene TRBD2, 6 bases. CDR3 size: 13 residues. Trimming pared 3 bases from V and 9 bases from J, leaving 12 bases between. The CDR3 here is CASSFGTPVEQFF. The CDR3, as DNA: TGTGCCAGCAGTTTTGGGACTCCAGTTGAGCAGTTCTTC.

V and J are TRBV19 and TRBJ2-1; weak D call: TRBD1 (6 bases). Looked up from germline, CDR1 is LNHDA and CDR2 is SQIVND (reference sequence). The V end lost 6 bases, the J end lost 3 bases, and 15 bases lay between the germline ends. The CDR3 totals 15 residues. The CDR3 loop is CASSLQGPFYNEQFF. In nucleotides, the CDR3 is TGTGCCAGTAGCTTACAGGGCCCGTTCTACAATGAGCAGTTCTTC.

The genes are TRBV12-3 or TRBV12-4 and TRBJ1-4; D gene unclear. V was clipped by 6 bases and J by 0 bases, with 5 bases between them. This CDR3 spans 13 amino acids. The CDR3 sequence is CASRPATNEKLFF. The CDR3 bases are TGTGCCAGCAGGCCTGCAACTAATGAAAAACTGTTTTTT.

The V gene is TRBV24-1, the J gene TRBJ2-5, with D possibly called TRBD1 or TRBD2 (5 bases each). Per germline, CDR1 KGHDR and CDR2 SFDVKD. The CDR3 runs to 14 residues. V lost 3 bases, J lost 9 bases, and 16 bases lay in between. CDR3 bases: TGTGCCACCAGTGATGACGGGACGGACGGGGCCCAGTACTTC. Translating it yields CATSDDGTDGAQYF.

This chain connects TRBV19 to TRBJ1-5; the D is unclear. Germline values: CDR1 LNHDA, CDR2 SQIVND (reference sequence). V was pared by 6 bases and J by 9 bases, with 21 bases between. The CDR3 length is 15 residues. CDR3 DNA sequence: TGTGCCAGTAGGGAGAAACAGCCGGTTCTGGGGCCCCAGCATTTT. Residues: CASREKQPVLGPQHF. The complete variable domain, with remaining parts taken from reference TRBV19 and TRBJ1-5, reads DGGITQSPKYLFRKEGQNVTLSCEQNLNHDAMYWYRQDPGQGLRLIYYSQIVNDFQKGDIAEGYSVSREKKESFPLTVTSAQKNPTAFYLCASREKQPVLGPQHFGDGTRLSIL.

J is TRBJ1-2 and V is TRBV4-1; D ambiguous. This CDR3 has 13 residues. Trimming removed 1 base at V and 7 bases at J, with 10 bases between. CDR1 and CDR2 (germline): MGHRA, YSYEKL. The DNA of the CDR3 is TGCGCCAGCAGCCAAGTCGGGGTGCCTGGCTACACCTTC. Translation gives CASSQVGVPGYTF.

The rearrangement joins TRBV19 to TRBJ2-2, with 7 bases identical to TRBD2. The germline gives CDR1 LNHDA, CDR2 SQIVND (reference sequence). The CDR3 length is 15 residues. With V trimmed by 4 bases and J by 5 bases, 7 bases remained unmatched. CDR3 protein: CASSTETGGTGELFF. The CDR3 nucleotides are TGTGCCAGTAGTACCGAGACGGGGGGAACCGGGGAGCTGTTTTTT.

The V gene is TRBV11-2, the J gene TRBJ2-4; TRBD2 matches 8 bases. The germline V gene encodes CDR1 SGHAT and CDR2 FQNNGV. The ends lost 6 bases at V and 8 bases at J; junction bases unmatched: 12. This CDR3 has 15 amino acids. Here the CDR3 DNA reads TGTGCCAGCAGATCCGGGACTAGTCCGCTAGACATTCAGTACTTC. It is translated as CASRSGTSPLDIQYF.

The V call is TRBV12-3 or TRBV12-4, the J call TRBJ2-5, with 7 nucleotides matching TRBD1. The CDR3 loop spans 17 amino acids. J gave up 1 base and V 4 bases, and 12 bases lay outside the gene matches. The CDR3 protein is CASSSRELDRPQETQYF. The CDR3 DNA sequence: TGTGCCAGCAGTTCCCGAGAATTGGACAGGCCCCAAGAGACCCAGTACTTC.